This T cell receptor beta chain came from a study of T cell repertoires in cytomegalovirus infection. Study in general: CMV epitopes in the study were HLA-C-restricted (recently identified) and HLA-B-restricted (well studied). Public TCR beta signature analysis indicated the presence of both CMV infection and matching HLA type. Overall study results and limits: Carriers of CMV and the relevant HLA type were discriminated by public TCR beta frequency. HLA-C-restricted CMV clonotypes gave the most frequent clonotype in two of eight donors.

Via MiXCR, TCRdb re-called the reads, giving one row per CDR3 protein. The sample yields under 500,000 distinct CDR3 sequences, under 45% seen once. Concerning this clonotype: What it recognizes is unknown.

Trimming took 8 bases from V and 0 from J, leaving 10 bases between them. Germline CDR1 reads MNHEY; CDR2 reads SVGEGT. The CDR3 covers 14 residues. V and J are TRBV6-2 or TRBV6-3 and TRBJ2-2; D not certain. The sequencing used cultured PBMCs, collected from culture after CMV antigen stimulation. The sequence was obtained from a human donor in good health (CMV status not recorded). Some clones in this sample may be carry-over from other donors' samples. The CDR3 coding sequence is TGTGCCAGCGGTAGGAACGCGAACACCGGGGAGCTGTTTTTT. It yields the protein CASGRNANTGELFF.